The 24 T cell receptor beta chains given below trace back to one sample, sequenced in a study of shared clonotypes between healthy human individuals. Positive CCR7 selection of CD45RO-negative cells yielded the naive CD8 cells, and terminally differentiated effector memory CD45RA+ cells were excluded. Clones were read by immunoSEQ multiplex PCR, and TCRdb kept only the in-frame ones, dropping some. The sample lists about 2.1 million clones, roughly 95% seen once, with around 1.7% in the top ten. Sequencing used naive CD8+ T cells from PBMCs. The receptors were sampled from a man in his late teens or twenties in good health. Some clones in this sample may be carry-over from other donors' samples.

The gene calls are TRBV19 and TRBJ2-7; D call uncertain. CDR1 and CDR2 from the germline V gene are LNHDA and SQIVND (reference sequence). This CDR3 has 16 amino acids. The V and J ends lost 6 bases and 1 base respectively, with 19 bases between them. The CDR3 DNA is TGTGCCAGTAGCATACCAGTCGGACGGAGATCCTACGAGCAGTACTTC. Protein product: CASSIPVGRRSYEQYF.

This clone was recorded a few times. The rearrangement uses TRBV12-5 and TRBJ1-1; D not certain. CDR3 length equals 13 residues. Germline V gene sequence: CDR1 LGHNT, CDR2 FRNRAP. Trimming stripped 8 bases from V and 0 bases from J, with 10 bases between. The CDR3 DNA sequence: TGTGCTAGTATGTCCGGGATGAACACTGAAGCTTTCTTT. It specifies CASMSGMNTEAFF.

The V and J genes are TRBV9 and TRBJ2-7, with TRBD1 as a possible D gene (7 bases). Germline V gene sequence: CDR1 SGDLS, CDR2 YYNGEE. With 3 bases removed from V and 4 bases from J, the gap between germline ends came to 17 bases. The CDR3 covers 15 residues. CDR3: CASSAGDSRAYEQYF. The CDR3, as DNA: TGTGCCAGCAGCGCGGGGGACAGCCGGGCGTACGAGCAGTACTTC. The variable domain in full, completed from reference TRBV9 and TRBJ2-7, reads DSGVTQTPKHLITATGQRVTLRCSPRSGDLSVYWYQQSLDQGLQFLIQYYNGEERAKGNILERFSAQQFPDLHSELNLSSLELGDSALYFCASSAGDSRAYEQYFGPGTRLTVT.

The gene calls are TRBV9 and TRBJ1-1; D might be TRBD1 (5 bases). Trimming took 0 bases from V and 0 from J, leaving 9 bases between them. This CDR3 comprises 15 residues. Germline V gives CDR1 SGDLS, CDR2 YYNGEE. CDR3 protein: CASSVAWGVNTEAFF. In DNA, the CDR3 is TGTGCCAGCAGCGTAGCTTGGGGCGTGAACACTGAAGCTTTCTTT.

This clone is a singleton in its sample. V gene TRBV5-1 combines with J gene TRBJ2-7; 13 positions match TRBD2. The CDR3 contains 17 residues. The V segment lost 4 bases and the J segment 3 bases; nucleotides outside the gene matches: 10. CDR1 and CDR2 (germline): SGHRS, YFSETQ. CDR3 in amino acids: CASSGGLAGEPYYEQYF. CDR3 coding DNA: TGCGCCAGCAGCGGCGGACTAGCGGGAGAACCATACTACGAGCAGTACTTC.

The rearrangement uses TRBV29-1 and TRBJ1-2; D uncertain. This CDR3 comprises 16 residues. Trimming took off 3 bases at V and 2 bases at J, with 19 bases between the two ends. Per germline, CDR1 SQVTM and CDR2 ANQGSEA. In nucleotides, the CDR3 is TGCAGCGTTGAGGGCCTTCCTCCCTCTTCCAACTATGGCTACACCTTC. Protein: CSVEGLPPSSNYGYTF.

Note on this clone: Within the sample, other DNA sequences also encode this same CDR3. The genes are TRBV2 and TRBJ2-1; 9 positions agree with TRBD1. V dropped 2 bases and J dropped 8; count of bases not matched to a gene: 7. CDR3 length: 15 residues. Germline CDR1 and CDR2: SNHLY and FYNNEI. The CDR3 loop is CASSETGQGFDEQFF. For the CDR3, the DNA is TGTGCCAGCAGTGAAACCGGACAGGGGTTCGATGAGCAGTTCTTC.

V is TRBV5-8 and J is TRBJ2-7, with D possibly called TRBD1 or TRBD2 (5 bases each). This CDR3 is 15 amino acids long. From germline, CDR1 is SGHTS and CDR2 YDEGEE. Trimming stripped 0 bases from V and 0 bases from J, with 10 bases between. CDR3 in amino acids: CASSLGEGTSYEQYF. The CDR3 DNA reads TGTGCCAGCAGCTTGGGCGAGGGGACCTCCTACGAGCAGTACTTC.

The chain is built from TRBV19 and TRBJ2-1; 8 bases are a match to TRBD2. The CDR3 runs 14 residues. Per germline, CDR1 LNHDA and CDR2 SQIVND (reference sequence). Losses at the gene ends were 6 bases for V and 5 bases for J; bases not matched to a gene: 6. The CDR3 reads CASRPGTRNNEQFF. The DNA for the CDR3 is TGTGCCAGTAGACCCGGGACTAGGAACAATGAGCAGTTCTTC.

A remark on this clone: The junction and the germline gene differ at one end; a read error may be behind it. The CDR3 sequence: CATSRENSEAFF. DNA for the CDR3: TGTGCCACCAGCCGAGAAAACAGTGAAGCTTTCTTT. The chain is built from TRBV15 and TRBJ1-1; D is unclear. CDR3 length equals 12 residues. Germline V CDR1 and CDR2: LNHNV, YYDKDF (reference sequence).

V is TRBV4-2 and J is TRBJ2-7; weak D call: TRBD2 (5 bases). V dropped 4 bases and J dropped 0 bases, with 16 bases sitting between them. CDR1 and CDR2 from the germline V gene are LGHNA and YNFKEQ. This CDR3 has 16 amino acids. CDR3 sequence reads: CASSPRLAESSYEQYF. The DNA for the CDR3 is TGTGCCAGCAGCCCACGGCTAGCCGAGAGCTCCTACGAGCAGTACTTC.

This clone was observed a few times. The genes are TRBV16 and TRBJ1-1; TRBD1 is a possible D gene (6 bases). Deletions cut 8 bases from V and 4 bases from J, with 17 bases between. The germline gives CDR1 KGHSY, CDR2 FQNENV. This CDR3 is built from 14 residues. CDR3 nucleotides: TGTGCCAGCGGCCCCCGAGGCAGGGGCACTGAAGCTTTCTTT. Translating it yields CASGPRGRGTEAFF.

The chain recombines TRBV27 with TRBJ1-2; D call uncertain. The CDR3 covers 13 residues. The germline V gene has CDR1 MNHEY and CDR2 SMNVEV (reference sequence). The germline V and J ends were trimmed by 0 bases and 8 bases, with 10 bases remaining between them. CDR3 sequence (DNA): TGTGCCAGCAGTTTATCCCTCCACTGGGGCTACACCTTC. It is translated as CASSLSLHWGYTF.

V is TRBV10-3 and J is TRBJ1-4; D is possibly TRBD1 (5 bases). Germline V gives CDR1 ENHRY, CDR2 SYGVKD. Trimming stripped 4 bases from V and 8 bases from J, with 8 bases between. CDR3 length equals 12 residues. CDR3 DNA sequence: TGTGCCATCAGTGGGGGGGAGGAAAAACTGTTTTTT. It translates to CAISGGEEKLFF.

The chain has TRBV27 and TRBJ1-2; D possibly corresponds to TRBD1 (6 bases). Germline V lookup: CDR1 MNHEY, CDR2 SMNVEV (reference sequence). The CDR3 runs to 14 residues. Trimming took 5 bases from V and 4 from J, leaving 14 bases between them. The CDR3 here is CASSALDSFYGYTF. For the CDR3, the DNA is TGTGCCAGCAGTGCCTTGGACAGCTTCTATGGCTACACCTTC.

V is TRBV28 and J is TRBJ1-2, with D tentatively TRBD1 (5 bases). Between the trimmed V and J ends, which lost 6 bases and 5 bases, there was a span of 13 bases. The CDR3 length is 13 residues. CDR1 is MDHEN and CDR2 is SYDVKM in the germline V gene. The CDR3: CASRTGTEYGYTF. The CDR3 nucleotides are TGTGCCAGCAGGACCGGGACGGAGTATGGCTACACCTTC.

In its sample, this clone was seen a few times. Other DNA sequences from this sample encode an identical CDR3 as well. V is TRBV28 and J is TRBJ2-7; a possible D gene is TRBD1 (5 bases). CDR1 is MDHEN, CDR2 SYDVKM, per germline. CDR3 size: 13 residues. The V end was cut by 2 bases, the J end by 2 bases, with 7 bases between. The CDR3 DNA follows: TGTGCCAGCAGTTTAACAGGCGCCTACGAGCAGTACTTC. Protein: CASSLTGAYEQYF. The full variable domain, with the rest looked up from reference TRBV28 and TRBJ2-7, is DVKVTQSSRYLVKRTGEKVFLECVQDMDHENMFWYRQDPGLGLRLIYFSYDVKMKEKGDIPEGYSVSREKKERFSLILESASTNQTSMYLCASSLTGAYEQYFGPGTRLTVT.

The chain has TRBV29-1 and TRBJ2-3, with D perhaps assigned TRBD1 or TRBD2 (5 bases each). Germline V gene lookup returns CDR1 SQVTM and CDR2 ANQGSEA. V shed 6 bases and J shed 1 base, with 14 bases lying between them. This CDR3 contains 14 residues. Written as DNA, the CDR3 is TGCAGCGTGGTAAGGGACCGTGGCACAGATACGCAGTATTTT. The encoded protein is CSVVRDRGTDTQYF.

The V and J genes are TRBV6-6 and TRBJ2-3; D gene uncertain. The CDR3 totals 13 residues. Germline lookup yields CDR1 MNHNY and CDR2 SVGAGI (reference sequence). The V and J ends lost 0 bases and 2 bases respectively, with 3 bases between them. The chain's CDR3 is CASSYSVTDTQYF. The CDR3 DNA reads TGTGCCAGCAGTTACTCCGTCACAGATACGCAGTATTTT.

This chain joins TRBV7-9 and TRBJ2-3; D remains ambiguous. This CDR3 has 17 amino acids. CDR1 and CDR2 from the germline V gene are SEHNR and FQNEAQ (reference sequence). V lost 6 bases and J lost 2, with 21 bases in between. The CDR3 nucleotides are TGTGCCAGCAGTCCCGTCTCTGTAGTGGCGCCCACAGATACGCAGTATTTT. Protein sequence: CASSPVSVVAPTDTQYF.

The chain combines TRBV28 with TRBJ1-2, with D perhaps TRBD1 (5 bases). V lost 8 bases and J lost 5, with 15 bases in between. Germline-derived CDR1 and CDR2 are MDHEN and SYDVKM. This CDR3 spans 13 amino acids. The CDR3 protein is CASRPGEGYGYTF. The CDR3 coding sequence is TGTGCCAGCCGACCGGGAGAGGGGTATGGCTACACCTTC.

The V call is TRBV11-3, the J call TRBJ2-2; 7 bases line up with TRBD1. V shed 8 bases and J 2 bases; nucleotides not matched to a gene: 8. Germline V gene sequence: CDR1 SGHNT, CDR2 YENEEA. This CDR3 is built from 15 residues. In DNA form, the CDR3 reads TGTGCCAGCGCTCTGAGACAGGGTAACACCGGGGAGCTGTTTTTT. Its protein product is CASALRQGNTGELFF.

The chain uses TRBV27 and TRBJ1-5; D gene uncertain. The CDR3 totals 17 residues. From germline, CDR1 is MNHEY and CDR2 SMNVEV (reference sequence). Trimming took off 5 bases at V and 2 bases at J, with 19 bases between the two ends. The CDR3 reads CASSLRGARGGNQPQHF. The CDR3 DNA reads as TGTGCCAGCAGTCTCCGGGGAGCCCGCGGGGGCAATCAGCCCCAGCATTTT.

Worth noting for this clone: The same CDR3 is also encoded by other DNA sequences in this sample. CDR3 region: CASSSGQGYNEQFF. For the CDR3, the DNA is TGCGCCAGCAGCTCGGGACAGGGGTATAATGAGCAGTTCTTC. The gene calls are TRBV5-1 and TRBJ2-1; 10 bases line up with TRBD1. This CDR3 has 14 amino acids. Germline CDR1 SGHRS, CDR2 YFSETQ. The V and J ends lost 3 bases and 7 bases, in that order; junction bases with no gene match: 4.